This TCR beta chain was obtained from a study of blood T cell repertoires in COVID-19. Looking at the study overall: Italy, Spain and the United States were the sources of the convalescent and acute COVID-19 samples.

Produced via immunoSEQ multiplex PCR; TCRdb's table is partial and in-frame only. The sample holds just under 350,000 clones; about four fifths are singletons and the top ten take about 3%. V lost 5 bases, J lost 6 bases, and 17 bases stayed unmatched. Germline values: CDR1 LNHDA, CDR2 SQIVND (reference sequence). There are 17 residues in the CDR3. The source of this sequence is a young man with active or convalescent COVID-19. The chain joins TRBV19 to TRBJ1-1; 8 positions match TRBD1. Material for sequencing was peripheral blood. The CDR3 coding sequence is TGTGCCAGTAGTCCCCGACAGGGGACCCCTAGGAGCGCTGAAGCTTTCTTT. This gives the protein CASSPRQGTPRSAEAFF.